This T cell receptor beta chain was recovered during a study of blood T cell repertoires in COVID-19. The overall study: Material from acute and convalescent COVID-19 was sourced from the United States, Italy and Spain. Sample material is recorded as cDNA or gDNA derived from T cells, B-cell-depleted T cells, or PBMCs.

This CDR3 region has 14 residues. V lost 2 bases, J lost 3 bases, and 4 bases stayed unmatched. In germline, CDR1 is SGHRS, CDR2 YFSETQ. Per the original methods: Amplifying reference gene primers gave estimates of nucleated cell counts. Data came from immunoSEQ multiplex PCR; TCRdb stores just in-frame clones and leaves some out. V, J and clone size were drawn from that table, and D and trimming were deduced from the DNA. The table shows about 97,000 clones, with more than 90% occurring only once. Source material: peripheral blood. The chain has TRBV5-1 and TRBJ2-7, with 8 positions matching TRBD1. The receptor's source is a man between 18 and 35 years old with acute or convalescent COVID-19. CDR3 bases: TGCGCCAGCAGCTTTTCCGGGACAGGCTACGAGCAGTACTTC. This translates into CASSFSGTGYEQYF.